This T cell receptor beta chain was observed in a study of blood T cell repertoires in COVID-19. This CDR3 region has 15 residues. V lost 1 base and J lost 7; bases outside the gene matches: 9. Germline CDR1 is SGHRS and CDR2 is YFSETQ. Study processing details: Using reference gene primer amplification, nucleated cell counts were estimated. The protocol was immunoSEQ multiplex PCR, while the TCRdb copy is restricted to in-frame clones and leaves out a portion. The D gene and trimming were derived from the DNA, and the V and J assignments and clone size from that table. The sample includes about 410,000 clones, around 91% of them seen just once.

Sequences were obtained from PBMCs or T cells enriched from blood (not recorded which). The TCR was taken from a man aged 18 to 30 who had recovered from COVID-19. V gene TRBV5-1 combines with J gene TRBJ1-2; 8 bases fit TRBD1. The CDR3 is CASSLRLGQGGGYTF. The CDR3 DNA is TGCGCCAGCAGCTTGCGGCTTGGACAGGGTGGTGGCTACACCTTC.